This T cell receptor (beta chain) is from a study of T-cell reconstitution after alpha-beta-depleted transplantation in children. Whole-study results and caveats: There were some patients whose high TCRbeta diversity at day 60 came from surviving recipient T cells and thymic progenitors. From newly produced T cells came most of the T-cell counts and diversity one year after transplant. Roughly two months post-transplant, alpha-beta T cells reportedly originated from several hundred graft clones that had expanded.

For TCRbeta, the library was prepared with unique molecular identifiers. TCRdb reprocessed the PCR reads via MiXCR and lists one record per CDR3 protein. The sample records about 110,000 distinct CDR3 sequences, about a tenth being singletons. This clonotype was seen many times. The antigen is undetermined. The V gene end was trimmed by 7 bases and the J gene end by 6 bases; junction bases not matched to a gene: 18. The germline V gene has CDR1 MNHEY and CDR2 SMNVEV (reference sequence). The CDR3 is 17 amino acids. The starting material was PBMCs, obtained before TCRalphabeta/CD19-depleted stem cell transplant. The chain combines TRBV27 with TRBJ2-7; 10 nucleotides align to TRBD2. The TCR comes from a boy between 2 and 10 years old with acute lymphoblastic leukemia, due to receive a stem cell transplant. The DNA for the CDR3 is TGTGCCAGCACCAAACTCTCTAGCGGGAGAAGACGTGGCGAGCAGTACTTC. Translated: CASTKLSSGRRRGEQYF.